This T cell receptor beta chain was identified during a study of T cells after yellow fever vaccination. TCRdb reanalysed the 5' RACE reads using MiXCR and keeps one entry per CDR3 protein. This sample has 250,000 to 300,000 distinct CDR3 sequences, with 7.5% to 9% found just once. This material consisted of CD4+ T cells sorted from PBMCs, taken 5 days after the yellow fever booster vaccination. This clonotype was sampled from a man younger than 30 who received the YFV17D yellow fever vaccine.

For the CDR3, the DNA is TGCGCCAGCAGCCAAGATTACAGGAACACTGAAGCTTTCTTT. This gives the protein CASSQDYRNTEAFF. The chain employs TRBV4-1 and TRBJ1-1; D gene ambiguous. Trimming removed 0 bases at V and 1 base at J, with 6 bases between. The CDR3 runs to 14 residues. Germline V gene data show CDR1 as MGHRA and CDR2 as YSYEKL.